What follows are 25 T cell receptor beta chains derived from one specimen sequenced in a study of blood T cell repertoires in COVID-19. The data were produced by immunoSEQ multiplex PCR, yet TCRdb's version contains in-frame clones alone and is incomplete. The profile shows 2,500 to 4,000 clones, around 93% of them singletons. The sequenced sample was peripheral blood. All receptors come from a human donor in a cohort sampled during active COVID-19.

CDR3 residues: CASSTLAAYNEQFF. The CDR3, as DNA: TGTGCCAGCAGTACGCTAGCAGCGTACAATGAGCAGTTCTTC. This chain joins TRBV6-6 and TRBJ2-1; a possible D gene is TRBD2 (5 bases). In germline, CDR1 is MNHNY, CDR2 SVGAGI (reference sequence). Trimming cost V 5 bases and J 4 bases, with 12 bases left between them. CDR3 length: 14 amino acids.

The chain carries TRBV5-6 and TRBJ2-6; no reliable D call. CDR1 is SGHDT, CDR2 YYEEEE, per germline. The CDR3 is 17 amino acids. V was trimmed by 7 bases and J by 5 bases, leaving 22 bases between them. The CDR3 reads CASCSDNSQSRANVLTF. CDR3 DNA sequence: TGTGCCAGCTGCTCTGACAATAGTCAAAGTCGGGCCAACGTCCTGACTTTC.

J is TRBJ1-2 and V is TRBV7-6; 8 bases fit TRBD1. The V and J ends lost 1 base and 7 bases, in that order; junction bases with no gene match: 5. Looked up from germline, CDR1 is SGHVS and CDR2 is FNYEAQ. This CDR3 has 14 residues. The CDR3 bases are TGTGCCAGCAGCTTAGTTGAGACAGGGGTTGGCTACACCTTC. As protein: CASSLVETGVGYTF.

The chain uses TRBV5-4 and TRBJ2-3, with 9 bases fitting TRBD2. CDR1 and CDR2 from the germline V gene are SGHNT and YYREEE (reference sequence). Losses at the gene ends were 4 bases for V and 6 bases for J; bases not matched to a gene: 9. The CDR3 runs to 15 residues. CDR3 nucleotides: TGTGCCAGCAGCCCGGGACTAGCAGGGGGGGATACGCAGTATTTT. Encoded protein: CASSPGLAGGDTQYF.

The chain employs TRBV19 and TRBJ1-6; no firm D call. The CDR3 spans 13 residues. The germline V and J ends were trimmed by 6 bases and 7 bases, with 10 bases remaining between them. In germline, CDR1 is LNHDA, CDR2 SQIVND (reference sequence). The DNA for the CDR3 is TGTGCCAGTAGGATCCAGGAAAATTCACCCCTCCACTTT. As protein: CASRIQENSPLHF.

This clone was detected only once. The J gene is TRBJ2-7, the V gene TRBV7-2, with a weak D call TRBD2 (5 bases). CDR1 SGHTA and CDR2 FQGNSA come from the germline V gene. This CDR3 spans 14 amino acids. Trimming removed 1 base from V and 2 bases from J, with 9 bases in between. In DNA, the CDR3 is TGTGCCAGCAGCTTAGTTTCGGGAACCTACGAGCAGTACTTC. Translated, it gives CASSLVSGTYEQYF.

The chain carries TRBV28 and TRBJ1-5, with 7 bases that match TRBD1. This CDR3 has 14 residues. V trimming: 5 bases; J trimming: 4 bases; junction bases outside the gene matches: 5. CDR1 is MDHEN, CDR2 SYDVKM, per germline. The CDR3 region has the DNA TGTGCCAGCAGTGTACAGGGGTTTAATCAGCCCCAGCATTTT. It encodes CASSVQGFNQPQHF.

V usage is TRBV10-1 and J usage is TRBJ2-1; D is possibly TRBD1 (5 bases). V gave up 3 bases and J gave up 4 bases, with 10 bases separating them. Germline-derived CDR1 and CDR2 are WNHNN and SYGVQD (reference sequence). The CDR3 has 14 residues. The DNA for the CDR3 is TGCGCCAGCAGTGACTTGACAGAGTACAATGAGCAGTTCTTC. It encodes CASSDLTEYNEQFF.

This sequence joins TRBV15 and TRBJ1-1; 7 bases align to TRBD1. Germline V gene sequence: CDR1 LNHNV, CDR2 YYDKDF (reference sequence). CDR3 length: 18 residues. Trimming at V came to 3 bases and at J to 2 bases, leaving 15 bases not matched to a gene. The CDR3 sequence: CATSRGLGTDRSNTEAFF. The CDR3 coding sequence is TGTGCCACCAGCAGGGGACTTGGGACAGACCGGAGTAACACTGAAGCTTTCTTT.

The gene calls are TRBV24-1 and TRBJ2-1; possible D gene TRBD1, 6 bases. V shed 7 bases and J shed 4 bases, with 10 bases lying between them. This CDR3 comprises 13 residues. Germline lookup yields CDR1 KGHDR and CDR2 SFDVKD. CDR3 in DNA: TGTGCCACCAGCAGGGGCACGTACAATGAGCAGTTCTTC. It specifies CATSRGTYNEQFF.

This clone occurred once. The chain carries TRBV5-1 and TRBJ2-3, with TRBD1 identical over 7 bases. V lost 0 bases and J lost 1; bases outside the gene matches: 5. CDR1 and CDR2 (germline): SGHRS, YFSETQ. The CDR3 spans 16 residues. CDR3 sequence reads: CASSLALRGRTDTQYF. In DNA, the CDR3 is TGCGCCAGCAGCTTGGCCTTGAGGGGGCGCACAGATACGCAGTATTTT.

The V gene is TRBV14, the J gene TRBJ2-1, with 9 nucleotides matching TRBD2. Germline CDR1 SGHDN, CDR2 FVKESK. This CDR3 region has 14 residues. V lost 7 bases, J lost 7 bases, and 8 bases stayed unmatched. The CDR3 loop is CASKGSGGFNEQFF. In DNA, the CDR3 is TGTGCCAGCAAAGGTAGCGGGGGTTTTAATGAGCAGTTCTTC.

The J gene is TRBJ2-7, the V gene TRBV10-3; D perhaps matches TRBD1 (7 bases). The CDR3 sequence is 15 residues long. Germline-derived CDR1 and CDR2 are ENHRY and SYGVKD. Trimming stripped 1 base from V and 6 bases from J, with 16 bases between. The DNA for the CDR3 is TGTGCCATCAGTGAGTGGAGGGGGCAGGCTGCCGAGCAGTACTTC. Protein sequence: CAISEWRGQAAEQYF.

This clone occurred once. The gene calls are TRBV9 and TRBJ2-3; D possibly corresponds to TRBD2 (6 bases). This CDR3 is 16 amino acids long. Per the germline V gene, CDR1 is SGDLS and CDR2 is YYNGEE. With 0 bases removed from V and 0 bases from J, the gap between germline ends came to 11 bases. In nucleotides, the CDR3 is TGTGCCAGCAGCGTAGAAGGCGGGGCTAGCACAGATACGCAGTATTTT. This gives the protein CASSVEGGASTDTQYF.

This chain links TRBV6-5 with TRBJ2-3; 7 nucleotides match TRBD2. This CDR3 has 13 amino acids. CDR1 is MNHEY, CDR2 SVGAGI, per germline. V gave up 10 bases and J gave up 5 bases; unmatched junction bases: 9. The CDR3 reads CATTAGLQDTQYF. For the CDR3, the DNA is TGTGCCACGACGGCGGGACTACAAGATACGCAGTATTTT.

The chain uses TRBV30 and TRBJ1-2; D ambiguous. Looked up from germline, CDR1 is GTSNPN and CDR2 is SVGIG (reference sequence). CDR3 length: 13 residues. Trimming pared 4 bases from V and 5 bases from J, leaving 14 bases between. CDR3 bases: TGTGCCTGGAACACAGAGAGGGTATATGGCTACACCTTC. It codes for CAWNTERVYGYTF.

In its sample, this clone was seen a few times. The chain uses TRBV2 and TRBJ1-5; maybe TRBD1 (5 bases). Germline CDR1 SNHLY, CDR2 FYNNEI. The CDR3 is 20 amino acids. Deletions cut 6 bases from V and 1 base from J, with 28 bases between. The CDR3 nucleotides read TGTGCCAGCAGACAGTCAAAACAGGCCCCCCCATCCCGGAGCAATCAGCCCCAGCATTTT. This gives the protein CASRQSKQAPPSRSNQPQHF. The variable domain in full, completed from reference TRBV2 and TRBJ1-5, reads EPEVTQTPSHQVTQMGQEVILRCVPISNHLYFYWYRQILGQKVEFLVSFYNNEISEKSEIFDDQFSVERPDGSNFTLKIRSTKLEDSAMYFCASRQSKQAPPSRSNQPQHFGDGTRLSIL.

This sequence joins TRBV3-1 (or the pseudogene TRBV3-2) and TRBJ2-7, with a weak D call TRBD1 (5 bases). Germline CDR1 reads LGHDT; CDR2 reads YNNKEL (reference sequence). Trimming cost V 3 bases and J 10 bases, with 13 bases left between them. The CDR3 extends over 12 amino acids. CDR3 region: CASSQRTGDQYF. CDR3 sequence (DNA): TGTGCCAGCAGCCAGAGAACAGGAGACCAGTACTTC.

The chain couples TRBV5-3 to TRBJ2-7; 8 nucleotides match TRBD1. TRBV5-3 is annotated as an ORF whose role is uncertain. CDR3 size: 18 residues. V lost 2 bases, J lost 13 bases, and 26 bases stayed unmatched. The CDR3 nucleotides read TGTGCCAGAAGCTTACTCTGGACGCCCAAACAGGGGGGACTCCCGGACTACTTC. Protein sequence: CARSLLWTPKQGGLPDYF.

The rearrangement uses TRBV5-1 and TRBJ2-1, with 10 bases lining up with TRBD2. V lost 0 bases to trimming and J lost 6 bases; unmatched junction nucleotides: 3. Germline lookup yields CDR1 SGHRS and CDR2 YFSETQ. The length of the CDR3 is 15 residues. CDR3 protein: CASSLVGLAANEQFF. The CDR3 DNA is TGCGCCAGCAGCTTGGTAGGACTAGCGGCCAATGAGCAGTTCTTC.

The J gene is TRBJ2-1, the V gene TRBV9; 10 bases align to TRBD2. Looked up from germline, CDR1 is SGDLS and CDR2 is YYNGEE. The CDR3 extends over 19 amino acids. V was clipped by 0 bases and J by 1 base; unmatched bases: 10. DNA for the CDR3: TGTGCCAGCAGCGTAGAGGGGTTAGCGGGAGGACGTTCCTACAATGAGCAGTTCTTC. Encoded protein: CASSVEGLAGGRSYNEQFF.

This clone was seen only once. This chain links TRBV13 with TRBJ2-7; 14 nucleotides agree with TRBD2. The length of the CDR3 is 18 residues. Germline V CDR1 and CDR2: PRHDT, FYEKMQ (reference sequence). With 5 bases clipped from V and 4 bases from J, the junction kept 13 bases outside the gene matches. The chain's CDR3 is CASSHRTSGGPGLYEQYF. Written as DNA, the CDR3 is TGTGCCAGCAGCCATCGGACTAGCGGGGGGCCGGGATTATACGAGCAGTACTTC.

This rearrangement joins TRBV15 to TRBJ1-4; 7 positions match TRBD1. Unmatched junction bases numbered 7, after V lost 3 bases and J lost 3 bases. Germline-derived CDR1 and CDR2 are LNHNV and YYDKDF (reference sequence). The CDR3 spans 16 residues. DNA for the CDR3: TGTGCCACCAGCAGGTCCTCAAGGGGGCCTAATGAAAAACTGTTTTTT. This gives the protein CATSRSSRGPNEKLFF.

This chain joins TRBV19 and TRBJ2-4, with TRBD1 identical over 7 bases. There are 13 residues in the CDR3. Germline V gives CDR1 LNHDA, CDR2 SQIVND (reference sequence). Losses at the gene ends were 7 bases for V and 4 bases for J; bases not matched to a gene: 4. The CDR3 loop is CASMRTGKNIQYF. In nucleotides, the CDR3 is TGTGCCAGTATGAGGACAGGAAAAAACATTCAGTACTTC.

The chain uses TRBV6-2 or TRBV6-3 and TRBJ2-7, with D maybe TRBD1 (5 bases). Germline-derived CDR1 and CDR2 are MNHEY and SVGEGT. The CDR3 is made up of 15 amino acids. V lost 0 bases, J lost 7 bases, and 16 bases lay in between. The CDR3 nucleotides are TGTGCCAGCAGTTACTCGATCCAGGGATCGGGTGAGCAGTACTTC. Protein product: CASSYSIQGSGEQYF.